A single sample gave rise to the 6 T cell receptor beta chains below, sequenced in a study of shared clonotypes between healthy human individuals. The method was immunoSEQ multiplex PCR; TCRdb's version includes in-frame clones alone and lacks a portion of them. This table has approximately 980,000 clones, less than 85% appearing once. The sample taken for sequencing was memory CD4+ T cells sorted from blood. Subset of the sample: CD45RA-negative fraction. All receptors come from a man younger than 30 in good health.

For the CDR3, the DNA is TGTGCCTGGGCCCGGGGCCCAGGGATCTACGAGCAGTACTTC. Its protein product is CAWARGPGIYEQYF. The chain combines TRBV30 with TRBJ2-7; D possibly matches TRBD1 or TRBD2 (5 bases each). Trimming took 5 bases from V and 3 from J, leaving 17 bases between them. The CDR3 sequence is 14 residues long. The germline V gene has CDR1 GTSNPN and CDR2 SVGIG (reference sequence).

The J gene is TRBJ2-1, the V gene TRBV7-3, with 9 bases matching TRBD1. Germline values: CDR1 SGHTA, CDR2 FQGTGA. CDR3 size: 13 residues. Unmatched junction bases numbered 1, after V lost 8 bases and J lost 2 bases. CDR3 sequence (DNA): TGTGCCAGCGGGACAGGGACCTACAATGAGCAGTTCTTC. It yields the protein CASGTGTYNEQFF.

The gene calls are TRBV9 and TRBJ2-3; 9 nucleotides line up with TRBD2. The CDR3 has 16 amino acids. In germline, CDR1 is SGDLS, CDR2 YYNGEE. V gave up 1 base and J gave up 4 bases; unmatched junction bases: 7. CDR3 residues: CASSVRAGGISDTQYF. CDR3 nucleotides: TGTGCCAGCAGCGTACGAGCGGGGGGTATTTCAGATACGCAGTATTTT.

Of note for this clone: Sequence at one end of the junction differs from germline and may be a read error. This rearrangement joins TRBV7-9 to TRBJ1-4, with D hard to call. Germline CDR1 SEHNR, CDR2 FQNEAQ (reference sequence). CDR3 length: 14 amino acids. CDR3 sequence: CASSLANSGEKPFF. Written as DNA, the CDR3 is TGTGCCAGCAGCTTAGCGAACAGCGGGGAAAAACCGTTTTTT.

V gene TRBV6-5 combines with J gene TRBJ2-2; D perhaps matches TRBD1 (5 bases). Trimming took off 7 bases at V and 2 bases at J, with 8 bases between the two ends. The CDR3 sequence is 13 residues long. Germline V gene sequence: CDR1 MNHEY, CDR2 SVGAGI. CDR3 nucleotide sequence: TGTGCCAGCAAGACAGCTAACACCGGGGAGCTGTTTTTT. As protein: CASKTANTGELFF.

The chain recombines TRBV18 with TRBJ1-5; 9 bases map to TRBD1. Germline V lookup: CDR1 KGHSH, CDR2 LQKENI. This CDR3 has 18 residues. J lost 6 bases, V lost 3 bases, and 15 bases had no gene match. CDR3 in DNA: TGTGCCAGCTCACCGACCGGGACAGGGAGGACTGTACGTCAGCCCCAGCATTTT. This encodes CASSPTGTGRTVRQPQHF.